This T cell receptor beta chain was identified in a study of blood T cell repertoires in COVID-19. The length of the CDR3 is 16 residues. Looked up from germline, CDR1 is SSHAT and CDR2 is FNYEAQ (reference sequence). In the original workflow: By means of reference gene primer amplification, nucleated cell counts were estimated. The assay was immunoSEQ multiplex PCR, and TCRdb's table has in-frame clones only and misses some. V, J and clone size were drawn from that table, and D and trimming were deduced from the DNA. The sample includes some 300,000 clones, nearly 90% of them seen just once. Concerning this clone itself: Its ends do not fully match the called genes, so a read error is possible.

The chain carries TRBV7-7 and TRBJ2-1; D uncertain. This clonotype originated in a young woman with acute COVID-19. The sequencing input was PBMCs or T cells enriched from blood (not recorded which). The CDR3 nucleotides are TGTGCTAGCAGAAATGAGGCGGAAAGCTCCTACAATGAGCAGTTCTTC. This translates into CASRNEAESSYNEQFF.